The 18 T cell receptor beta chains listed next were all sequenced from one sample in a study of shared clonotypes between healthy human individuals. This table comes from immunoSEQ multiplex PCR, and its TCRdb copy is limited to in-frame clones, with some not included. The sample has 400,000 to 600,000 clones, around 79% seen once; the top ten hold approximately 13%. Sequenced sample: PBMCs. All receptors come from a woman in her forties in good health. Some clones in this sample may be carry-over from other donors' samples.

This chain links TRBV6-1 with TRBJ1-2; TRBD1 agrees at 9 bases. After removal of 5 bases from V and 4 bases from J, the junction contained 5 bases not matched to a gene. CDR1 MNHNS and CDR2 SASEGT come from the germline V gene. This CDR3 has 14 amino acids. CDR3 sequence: CASSRDREGYGYTF. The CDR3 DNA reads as TGTGCCAGCAGTCGGGACAGGGAGGGCTATGGCTACACCTTC.

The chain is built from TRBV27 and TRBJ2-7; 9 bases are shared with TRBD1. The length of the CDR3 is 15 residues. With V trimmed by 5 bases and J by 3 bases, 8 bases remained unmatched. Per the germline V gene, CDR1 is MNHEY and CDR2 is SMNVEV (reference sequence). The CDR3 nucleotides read TGTGCCAGCAGTACAACCGGGACAGGGTACTACGAGCAGTACTTC. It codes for CASSTTGTGYYEQYF.

CDR3 bases: TGTGCCAGTAGTGGACAGGGAATTCAGCCCCAGCATTTT. This codes for CASSGQGIQPQHF. V is TRBV19 and J is TRBJ1-5; 8 bases match TRBD1. The germline gives CDR1 LNHDA, CDR2 SQIVND (reference sequence). The V gene end was trimmed by 5 bases and the J gene end by 6 bases; junction bases not matched to a gene: 3. The CDR3 spans 13 residues.

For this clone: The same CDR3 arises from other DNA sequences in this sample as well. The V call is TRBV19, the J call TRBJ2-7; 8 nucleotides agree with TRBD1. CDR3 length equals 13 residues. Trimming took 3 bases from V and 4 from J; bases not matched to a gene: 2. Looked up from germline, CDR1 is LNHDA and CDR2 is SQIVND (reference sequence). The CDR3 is CASSIRQGYEQYF. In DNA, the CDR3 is TGTGCCAGTAGTATCCGACAGGGGTACGAGCAGTACTTC.

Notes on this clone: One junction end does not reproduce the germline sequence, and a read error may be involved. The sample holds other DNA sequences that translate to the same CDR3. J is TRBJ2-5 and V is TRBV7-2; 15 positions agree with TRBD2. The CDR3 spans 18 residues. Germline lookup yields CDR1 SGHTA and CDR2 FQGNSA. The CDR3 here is CASSLAHGLAGGQETQYF. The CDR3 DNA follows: TGTGCCAGCAGCTTAGCGCACGGACTAGCGGGAGGGCAAGAAACCCAGTACTTC.

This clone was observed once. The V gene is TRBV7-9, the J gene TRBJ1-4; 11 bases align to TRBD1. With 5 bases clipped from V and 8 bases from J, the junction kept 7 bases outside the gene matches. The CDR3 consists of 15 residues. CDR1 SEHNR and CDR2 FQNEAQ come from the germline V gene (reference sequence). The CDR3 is CASSLEGQGGEKLFF. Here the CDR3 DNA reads TGTGCCAGCAGCCTCGAGGGACAGGGGGGCGAAAAACTGTTTTTT.

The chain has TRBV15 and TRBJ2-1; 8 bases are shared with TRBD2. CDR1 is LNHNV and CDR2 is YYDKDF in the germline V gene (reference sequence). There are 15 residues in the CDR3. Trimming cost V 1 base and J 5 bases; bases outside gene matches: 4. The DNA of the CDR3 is TGTGCCACCAGCAGAGCGGGAGGGTGGGACAATGAGCAGTTCTTC. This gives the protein CATSRAGGWDNEQFF.

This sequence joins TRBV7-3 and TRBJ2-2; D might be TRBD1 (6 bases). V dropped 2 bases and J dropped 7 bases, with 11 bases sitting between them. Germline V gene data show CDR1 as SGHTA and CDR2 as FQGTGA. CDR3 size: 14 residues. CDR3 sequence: CASSLSTGHGELFF. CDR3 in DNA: TGTGCCAGCAGCTTATCTACAGGGCACGGGGAGCTGTTTTTT.

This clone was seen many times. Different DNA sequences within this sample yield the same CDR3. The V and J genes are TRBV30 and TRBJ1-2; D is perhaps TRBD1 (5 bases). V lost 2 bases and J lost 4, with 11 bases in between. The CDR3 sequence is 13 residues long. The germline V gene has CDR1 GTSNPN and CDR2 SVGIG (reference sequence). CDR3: CAWSLGRIYGYTF. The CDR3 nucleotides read TGTGCCTGGAGTTTGGGACGGATCTATGGCTACACCTTC.

CDR3 sequence: CSVGRDRDNEQFF. The CDR3, as DNA: TGCAGCGTTGGCCGGGACAGGGACAATGAGCAGTTCTTC. This sequence joins TRBV29-1 and TRBJ2-1, with 9 positions matching TRBD1. The germline CDR1 and CDR2 sequences are SQVTM and ANQGSEA. The CDR3 has 13 residues. V lost 4 bases and J lost 5; bases outside the gene matches: 3.

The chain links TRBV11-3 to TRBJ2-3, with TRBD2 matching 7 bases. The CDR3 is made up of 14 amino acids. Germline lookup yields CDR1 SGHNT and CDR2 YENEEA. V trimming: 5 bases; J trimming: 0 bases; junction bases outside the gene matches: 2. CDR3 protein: CASSLAVSTDTQYF. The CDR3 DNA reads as TGTGCCAGCAGCCTAGCGGTTAGCACAGATACGCAGTATTTT.

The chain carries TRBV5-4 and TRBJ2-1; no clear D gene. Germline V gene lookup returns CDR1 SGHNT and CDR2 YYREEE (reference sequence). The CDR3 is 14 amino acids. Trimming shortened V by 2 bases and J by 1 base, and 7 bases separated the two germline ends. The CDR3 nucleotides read TGTGCCAGCAGCTTTCGAGGATCCTACAATGAGCAGTTCTTC. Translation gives CASSFRGSYNEQFF.

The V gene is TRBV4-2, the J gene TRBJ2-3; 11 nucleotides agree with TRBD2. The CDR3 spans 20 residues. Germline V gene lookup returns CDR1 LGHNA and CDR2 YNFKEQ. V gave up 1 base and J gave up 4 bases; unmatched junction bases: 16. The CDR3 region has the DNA TGTGCCAGCAGCCAAGGCCCCGGGACTAGCGGAAGTTGGGGCCCAGATACGCAGTATTTT. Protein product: CASSQGPGTSGSWGPDTQYF.

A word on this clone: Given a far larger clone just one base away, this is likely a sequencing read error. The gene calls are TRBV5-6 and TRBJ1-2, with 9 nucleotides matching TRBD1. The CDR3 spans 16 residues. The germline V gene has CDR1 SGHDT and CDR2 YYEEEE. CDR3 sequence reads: CASSDLGQGLNYGHTF. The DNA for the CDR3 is TGTGCCAGCAGCGATTTGGGACAGGGATTGAACTATGGCCACACCTTC.

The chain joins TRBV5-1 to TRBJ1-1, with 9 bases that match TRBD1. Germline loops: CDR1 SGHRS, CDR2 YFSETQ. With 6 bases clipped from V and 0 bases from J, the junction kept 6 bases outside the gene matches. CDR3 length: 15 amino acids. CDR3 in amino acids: CASTSTGGLNTEAFF. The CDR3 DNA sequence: TGCGCCAGCACCTCGACAGGGGGATTGAACACTGAAGCTTTCTTT.

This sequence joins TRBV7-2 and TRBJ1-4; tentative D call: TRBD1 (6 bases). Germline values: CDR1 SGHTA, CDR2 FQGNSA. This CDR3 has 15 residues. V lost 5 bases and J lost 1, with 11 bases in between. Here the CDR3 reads CASSPTGRTNEKLFF. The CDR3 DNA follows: TGTGCCAGCAGCCCTACAGGGCGAACTAATGAAAAACTGTTTTTT. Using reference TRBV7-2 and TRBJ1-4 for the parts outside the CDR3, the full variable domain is GAGVSQSPSNKVTEKGKDVELRCDPISGHTALYWYRQSLGQGLEFLIYFQGNSAPDKSGLPSDRFSAERTGGSVSTLTIQRTQQEDSAVYLCASSPTGRTNEKLFFGSGTQLSVL.

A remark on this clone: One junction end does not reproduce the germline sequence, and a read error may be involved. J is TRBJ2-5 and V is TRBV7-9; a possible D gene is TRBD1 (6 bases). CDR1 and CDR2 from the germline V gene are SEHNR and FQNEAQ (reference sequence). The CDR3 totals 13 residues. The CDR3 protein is CAGSLTGLETQYF. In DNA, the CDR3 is TGTGCCGGCAGCTTAACAGGGTTAGAGACCCAGTACTTC.

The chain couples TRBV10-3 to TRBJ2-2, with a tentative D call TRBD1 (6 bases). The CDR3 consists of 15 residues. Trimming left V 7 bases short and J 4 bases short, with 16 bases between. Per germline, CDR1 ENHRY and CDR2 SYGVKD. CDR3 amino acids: CAIKRGPGATGELFF. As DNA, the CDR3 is TGTGCCATCAAAAGGGGTCCAGGGGCCACCGGGGAGCTGTTTTTT.